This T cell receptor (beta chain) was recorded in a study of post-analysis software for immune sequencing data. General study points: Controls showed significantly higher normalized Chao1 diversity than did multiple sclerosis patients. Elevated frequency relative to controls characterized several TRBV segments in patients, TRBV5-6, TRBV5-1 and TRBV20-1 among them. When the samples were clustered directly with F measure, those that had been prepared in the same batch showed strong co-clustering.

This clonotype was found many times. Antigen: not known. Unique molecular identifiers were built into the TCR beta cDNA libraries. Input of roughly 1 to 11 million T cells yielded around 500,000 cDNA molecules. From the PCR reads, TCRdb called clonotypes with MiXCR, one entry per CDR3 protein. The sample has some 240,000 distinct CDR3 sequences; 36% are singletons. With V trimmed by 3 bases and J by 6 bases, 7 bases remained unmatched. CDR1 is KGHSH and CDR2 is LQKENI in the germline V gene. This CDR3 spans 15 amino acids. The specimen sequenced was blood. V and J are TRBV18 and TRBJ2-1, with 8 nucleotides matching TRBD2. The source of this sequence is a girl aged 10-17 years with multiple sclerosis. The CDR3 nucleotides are TGTGCCAGCTCACCTACTAGCGGAGCCGGCAATGAGCAGTTCTTC. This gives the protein CASSPTSGAGNEQFF.